The next 24 T cell receptor beta chains were all read from a single sample in a study of regulatory dendritic cells for organ transplantation. TCRdb's table, derived via immunoSEQ multiplex PCR, lists solely in-frame clones and lacks some. The data show some 28,000 clones, around 84% seen once. The sample was naive CD4+ T cells from blood. Subset: CD45RA+ naive T cells. Receptor source: a human donor in good health.

There are a few counts of this clone. CDR3 protein: CASSPEQPGNTIYF. DNA for the CDR3: TGTGCCAGCTCACCAGAACAACCTGGAAACACCATATATTTT. This chain connects TRBV18 to TRBJ1-3; D is unclear. V gave up 2 bases and J gave up 2 bases, with 7 bases separating them. In germline, CDR1 is KGHSH, CDR2 LQKENI. This CDR3 comprises 14 residues.

This clone was counted only a few times. V gene TRBV5-1 combines with J gene TRBJ1-2; the D is unclear. Trimming pared 4 bases from V and 3 bases from J, leaving 22 bases between. The CDR3 loop spans 17 amino acids. Germline V lookup: CDR1 SGHRS, CDR2 YFSETQ. Written as DNA, the CDR3 is TGCGCCAGCAGCCCCCCCGGAGTGGGAGTAGCTGACTATGGCTACACCTTC. Amino acids: CASSPPGVGVADYGYTF.

The chain carries TRBV6-9 and TRBJ1-6; 9 nucleotides agree with TRBD1. There are 14 residues in the CDR3. Germline-derived CDR1 and CDR2 are MNHGY and SVAAGI. The trim removed 4 bases at V and 8 bases at J, leaving 3 bases unmatched. CDR3 protein: CASSSGQGYSPLHF. Here the CDR3 DNA reads TGTGCCAGCAGTTCCGGACAGGGGTATTCACCCCTCCACTTT.

The rearrangement uses TRBV2 and TRBJ1-2, with 9 bases identical to TRBD1. Germline V lookup: CDR1 SNHLY, CDR2 FYNNEI. The CDR3 spans 13 residues. The ends lost 7 bases at V and 8 bases at J; junction bases unmatched: 8. This CDR3 is CASNRDRVQGYTF. Here the CDR3 DNA reads TGTGCCAGCAACCGGGACAGGGTTCAGGGCTACACCTTC.

The chain couples TRBV4-1 to TRBJ1-4; possible D gene TRBD1, 5 bases. The V end lost 6 bases, the J end lost 0 bases, and 14 bases lay between the germline ends. The CDR3 sequence is 16 residues long. The germline gives CDR1 MGHRA, CDR2 YSYEKL. CDR3 sequence: CASSPGFLATNEKLFF. DNA for the CDR3: TGCGCCAGCAGTCCAGGGTTTTTGGCAACTAATGAAAAACTGTTTTTT.

This chain joins TRBV5-1 and TRBJ2-7; TRBD2 matches at 10 bases. Germline CDR1 reads SGHRS; CDR2 reads YFSETQ. V gave up 0 bases and J gave up 0 bases; unmatched junction bases: 6. There are 17 residues in the CDR3. The CDR3 coding sequence is TGCGCCAGCAGCTTGGCCCCTAGCGGGGGTAGCTCCTACGAGCAGTACTTC. This gives the protein CASSLAPSGGSSYEQYF. Full variable domain (outside the CDR3, taken from reference TRBV5-1 and TRBJ2-7): KAGVTQTPRYLIKTRGQQVTLSCSPISGHRSVSWYQQTPGQGLQFLFEYFSETQRNKGNFPGRFSGRQFSNSRSEMNVSTLELGDSALYLCASSLAPSGGSSYEQYFGPGTRLTVT.

The V and J genes are TRBV15 and TRBJ2-5; no definite D call. CDR1 is LNHNV and CDR2 is YYDKDF in the germline V gene (reference sequence). This CDR3 has 16 amino acids. V lost 0 bases, J lost 5 bases, and 16 bases lay in between. The CDR3 loop is CATSRDLELNLETQYF. CDR3 DNA sequence: TGTGCCACCAGCAGAGATTTAGAGCTTAATCTGGAGACCCAGTACTTC.

The chain combines TRBV7-9 with TRBJ2-7; the D gene is possibly TRBD1 (5 bases). The germline V gene has CDR1 SEHNR and CDR2 FQNEAQ (reference sequence). The CDR3 runs to 12 residues. V gave up 6 bases and J gave up 3 bases, with 9 bases separating them. The chain's CDR3 is CASRPDSYEQYF. DNA of the CDR3: TGTGCCAGCAGGCCTGACAGCTACGAGCAGTACTTC. The whole variable domain, filled in from reference TRBV7-9 and TRBJ2-7, reads DTGVSQNPRHKITKRGQNVTFRCDPISEHNRLYWYRQTLGQGPEFLTYFQNEAQLEKSRLLSDRFSAERPKGSFSTLEIQRTEQGDSAMYLCASRPDSYEQYFGPGTRLTVT.

The chain couples TRBV4-2 to TRBJ1-4; D might be TRBD1 (5 bases). The CDR3 has 14 residues. Trimming left V 2 bases short and J 5 bases short, with 9 bases between. Germline V gene lookup returns CDR1 LGHNA and CDR2 YNFKEQ. CDR3 protein: CASSQTGLNEKLFF. CDR3 sequence (DNA): TGTGCCAGCAGCCAAACAGGTTTAAATGAAAAACTGTTTTTT.

This CDR3 is CASSYRPSGTGGSHTF. The DNA for the CDR3 is TGTGCCAGCAGTTACCGACCCTCCGGGACAGGGGGAAGCCACACCTTC. The chain has TRBV6-5 and TRBJ1-2; 11 bases align to TRBD1. The CDR3 is 16 residues long. Germline-derived CDR1 and CDR2 are MNHEY and SVGAGI. The trim removed 2 bases at V and 12 bases at J, leaving 14 bases unmatched.

The chain is built from TRBV6-1 and TRBJ2-2, with 16 bases that match TRBD2. CDR1 MNHNS and CDR2 SASEGT come from the germline V gene. V shed 4 bases and J 5 bases; nucleotides not matched to a gene: 10. The CDR3 runs 19 residues. The CDR3 loop reads CASSGTPGLAGGPTGELFF. DNA of the CDR3: TGTGCCAGCAGTGGTACCCCGGGACTAGCGGGGGGGCCTACCGGGGAGCTGTTTTTT.

This clone was recorded only once. The V call is TRBV14, the J call TRBJ2-2; D is possibly TRBD2 (6 bases). Germline V gives CDR1 SGHDN, CDR2 FVKESK. CDR3 size: 13 residues. Trimming removed 5 bases at V and 5 bases at J, with 9 bases between. The CDR3 DNA sequence: TGTGCCAGCAGCGCTCGGGAGACCGGGGAGCTGTTTTTT. Residues: CASSARETGELFF.

The J gene is TRBJ1-6, the V gene TRBV25-1; 10 positions agree with TRBD1. The CDR3 is 17 residues long. Germline trimming cut 5 bases from V and 10 bases from J; bases unmatched to any gene: 14. The germline V gene has CDR1 MGHDK and CDR2 SYGVNS. DNA for the CDR3: TGTGCCAGCAGTCAACCTGCGACAGGGGGCTTAGGATCACCCCTCCACTTT. Its translation is CASSQPATGGLGSPLHF.

The CDR3 DNA follows: TGTGCCAGCAGCCAAGATGAGGGCGGAGCTAACTATGGCTACACCTTC. Amino acids: CASSQDEGGANYGYTF. The chain has TRBV4-2 and TRBJ1-2; D unclear. Germline CDR1 is LGHNA and CDR2 is YNFKEQ. This CDR3 contains 16 residues. Trimming shortened V by 0 bases and J by 0 bases, and 11 bases separated the two germline ends.

V and J are TRBV2 and TRBJ2-3; TRBD1 matches at 12 bases. The CDR3 has 14 residues. The germline V gene encodes CDR1 SNHLY and CDR2 FYNNEI. The junction had 2 bases not matched to a gene; V was cut back by 6 bases and J by 4 bases. CDR3: CASRGQGAADTQYF. DNA for the CDR3: TGTGCCAGCAGGGGACAGGGGGCTGCAGATACGCAGTATTTT.

The CDR3 DNA reads as TGTGCCAGCAGTTTGGGTCTCGTCGACAGGGGAATTAACTATGGCTACACCTTC. It yields the protein CASSLGLVDRGINYGYTF. This rearrangement joins TRBV2 to TRBJ1-2; 8 positions match TRBD1. This CDR3 contains 18 residues. V lost 5 bases, J lost 1 base, and 15 bases stayed unmatched. Germline V gene data show CDR1 as SNHLY and CDR2 as FYNNEI. The whole variable domain, remainder taken from reference TRBV2 and TRBJ1-2, is EPEVTQTPSHQVTQMGQEVILRCVPISNHLYFYWYRQILGQKVEFLVSFYNNEISEKSEIFDDQFSVERPDGSNFTLKIRSTKLEDSAMYFCASSLGLVDRGINYGYTFGSGTRLTVV.

With regard to this clone: The sample contains more than one DNA sequence encoding this CDR3. The V gene is TRBV9, the J gene TRBJ1-3; D gene uncertain. V lost 3 bases, J lost 0 bases, and 10 bases lay in between. The CDR3 spans 15 residues. Germline values: CDR1 SGDLS, CDR2 YYNGEE. The CDR3 sequence is CASSEQPSSGNTIYF. The CDR3 DNA reads as TGTGCCAGCAGCGAACAGCCTTCCTCTGGAAACACCATATATTTT.

J is TRBJ2-7 and V is TRBV14; D might be TRBD2 (5 bases). Germline loops: CDR1 SGHDN, CDR2 FVKESK. Trimming removed 4 bases from V and 4 bases from J, with 8 bases in between. The length of the CDR3 is 12 residues. The CDR3 is CASSPTGYEQYF. CDR3 DNA sequence: TGTGCCAGCAGCCCGACGGGGTACGAGCAGTACTTC.

V gene TRBV11-2 combines with J gene TRBJ2-2, with D possibly being TRBD2 (6 bases). The CDR3 has 15 amino acids. Trimming removed 1 base from V and 8 bases from J, with 14 bases in between. Germline CDR1 and CDR2: SGHAT and FQNNGV. This CDR3 is CASSLVLARAGELFF. CDR3 nucleotides: TGTGCCAGCAGCTTAGTACTAGCTAGGGCTGGGGAGCTGTTTTTT.

The chain has TRBV4-2 and TRBJ2-1, with 9 bases matching TRBD2. CDR3 length: 19 amino acids. The J segment lost 2 bases and the V segment lost 2 bases, leaving 13 bases of the junction unmatched. Looked up from germline, CDR1 is LGHNA and CDR2 is YNFKEQ. CDR3 DNA sequence: TGTGCCAGCAGCCAACCTCGCGCGGGGGGGCCTAGGGCCTACAATGAGCAGTTCTTC. Its protein product is CASSQPRAGGPRAYNEQFF.

This chain links TRBV9 with TRBJ1-3; no reliable D call. V was cut by 0 bases and J by 0 bases, with 7 bases left in between. Germline loops: CDR1 SGDLS, CDR2 YYNGEE. CDR3 size: 15 residues. In DNA, the CDR3 is TGTGCCAGCAGCGTAGGCCACGGCTCTGGAAACACCATATATTTT. It yields the protein CASSVGHGSGNTIYF.

This clone is a singleton in its sample. V gene TRBV19 combines with J gene TRBJ1-2; 7 nucleotides match TRBD1. The V segment lost 7 bases and the J segment 3 bases; nucleotides outside the gene matches: 11. The CDR3 contains 15 residues. Germline assignment: CDR1 LNHDA and CDR2 SQIVND (reference sequence). CDR3 DNA: TGTGCCAGTAATCGGGACAGCTCAGGGTACTATGGCTACACCTTC. Translation gives CASNRDSSGYYGYTF.

This clone has only a few counts. The CDR3 here is CASRPTGVSPLHF. The CDR3 DNA reads as TGTGCCAGTAGACCCACAGGGGTTTCACCCCTCCACTTT. The V gene is TRBV19, the J gene TRBJ1-6; 7 positions agree with TRBD1. The CDR3 has 13 amino acids. Germline-derived CDR1 and CDR2 are LNHDA and SQIVND (reference sequence). Unmatched junction bases numbered 5, after V lost 6 bases and J lost 9 bases.

The chain couples TRBV2 to TRBJ2-3, with D perhaps TRBD1 (5 bases). Trimming cost V 5 bases and J 6 bases, with 15 bases left between them. Germline values: CDR1 SNHLY, CDR2 FYNNEI. The CDR3 runs 14 residues. CDR3 DNA: TGTGCCAGCAGTTTTCAGGGTGTGTGGGATACGCAGTATTTT. This codes for CASSFQGVWDTQYF.